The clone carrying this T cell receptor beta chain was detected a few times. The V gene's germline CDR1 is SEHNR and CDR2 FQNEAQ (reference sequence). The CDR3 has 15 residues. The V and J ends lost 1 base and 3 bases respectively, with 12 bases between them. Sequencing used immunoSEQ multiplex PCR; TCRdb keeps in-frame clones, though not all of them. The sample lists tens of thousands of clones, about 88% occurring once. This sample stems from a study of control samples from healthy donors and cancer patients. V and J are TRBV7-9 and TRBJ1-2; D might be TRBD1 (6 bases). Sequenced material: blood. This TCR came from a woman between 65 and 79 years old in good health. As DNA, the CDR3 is TGTGCCAGCAGCTTAGAGGAAGACAGGTACTATGGCTACACCTTC. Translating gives CASSLEEDRYYGYTF.